This entry features one T cell receptor beta chain sequence. As yet, its antigen is unknown. It was with a sample-barcoded 5' primer and a J-beta primer mix that a second PCR of roughly 6 to 12 cycles was run. TCRdb re-derived calls from the 5' RACE reads in MiXCR, one entry per CDR3 protein. Here the sample spans hundreds of thousands of distinct CDR3 sequences, 55% to 65% being singletons. The record originates from a study of blood T cells in healthy people across ages. This CDR3 contains 12 residues. V shed 4 bases and J shed 9 bases, with 10 bases lying between them. Regarding the study as a whole: Total diversity from one million sequenced T cells was likely underestimated.

This TCR was recovered from a man younger than 40 in good health. The genes are TRBV12-3 or TRBV12-4 and TRBJ1-5, with D uncertain. The sequencing input was blood. As DNA, the CDR3 is TGTGCCAGCAGTTACATAGAGACGCCCCAGCATTTT. Encoded protein: CASSYIETPQHF.